The entry that follows covers one TCR beta chain sequence. Its antigen is still unknown. This sample was included in a study of vaccination and CD4 T cells after COVID-19. With the Oncomine TCR Beta short-read assay, DNA from cultured CD4+ T cells was sequenced. TCRdb passed the PCR reads through MiXCR, listing each CDR3 protein once. The data contain 13,000 or so distinct CDR3 sequences, roughly 61% of them singletons. The germline V gene has CDR1 MNHNS and CDR2 SASEGT. The CDR3 consists of 13 residues. Germline trimming cut 7 bases from V and 5 bases from J; bases unmatched to any gene: 3. Treatment meaning: approximately 11-day PBMC culture with coronavirus spike peptide pools or control peptides (ViraFEST assay).

The chain links TRBV6-1 to TRBJ1-5, with 9 bases identical to TRBD1. The sequence derives from a human donor who had recovered from COVID-19. The source material was CD4+ T cells from blood, cultured in vitro. CDR3 sequence reads: CASIWDRDQPQHF. The CDR3 bases are TGTGCCAGCATCTGGGACAGGGATCAGCCCCAGCATTTT.